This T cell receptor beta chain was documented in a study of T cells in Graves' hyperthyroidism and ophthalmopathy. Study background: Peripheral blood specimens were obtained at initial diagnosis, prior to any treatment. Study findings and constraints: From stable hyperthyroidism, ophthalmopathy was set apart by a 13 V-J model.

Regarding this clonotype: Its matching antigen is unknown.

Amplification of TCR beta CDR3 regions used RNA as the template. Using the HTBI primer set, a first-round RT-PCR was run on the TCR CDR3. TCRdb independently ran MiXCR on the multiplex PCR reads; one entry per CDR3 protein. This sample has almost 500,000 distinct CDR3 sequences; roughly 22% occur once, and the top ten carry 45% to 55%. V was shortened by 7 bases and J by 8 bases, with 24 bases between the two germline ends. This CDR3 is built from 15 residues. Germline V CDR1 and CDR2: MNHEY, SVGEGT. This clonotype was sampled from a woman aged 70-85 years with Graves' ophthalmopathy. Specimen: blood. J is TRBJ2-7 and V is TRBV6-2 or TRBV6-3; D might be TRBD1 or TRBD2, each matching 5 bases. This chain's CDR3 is CASIQDMRGEYKQYF. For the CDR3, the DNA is TGTGCCAGCATCCAGGATATGAGGGGCGAATACAAGCAGTACTTC.